This TCR beta chain came from a study of T cell responses to AZD1222 COVID-19 vaccine. Libraries were prepared by immunoSEQ multiplex PCR; TCRdb keeps only in-frame clonotypes and omits some of them. In the table there are some 97,000 clones, 70% to 90% of which are singletons. This CDR3 comprises 18 residues. Germline V CDR1 and CDR2: LGHNA, YNFKEQ. V was pared by 0 bases and J by 0 bases, with 9 bases of the junction left unmatched. Sequenced here: peripheral blood, sampled on day 0 of MenACWY control vaccination. The TCR sequence derives from an adult in good health. V is TRBV4-2 and J is TRBJ2-7, with 9 bases lining up with TRBD1. DNA for the CDR3: TGTGCCAGCAGCCAAGACCTCGGGACAGGGCCTTTCTCCTACGAGCAGTACTTC. This translates into CASSQDLGTGPFSYEQYF.